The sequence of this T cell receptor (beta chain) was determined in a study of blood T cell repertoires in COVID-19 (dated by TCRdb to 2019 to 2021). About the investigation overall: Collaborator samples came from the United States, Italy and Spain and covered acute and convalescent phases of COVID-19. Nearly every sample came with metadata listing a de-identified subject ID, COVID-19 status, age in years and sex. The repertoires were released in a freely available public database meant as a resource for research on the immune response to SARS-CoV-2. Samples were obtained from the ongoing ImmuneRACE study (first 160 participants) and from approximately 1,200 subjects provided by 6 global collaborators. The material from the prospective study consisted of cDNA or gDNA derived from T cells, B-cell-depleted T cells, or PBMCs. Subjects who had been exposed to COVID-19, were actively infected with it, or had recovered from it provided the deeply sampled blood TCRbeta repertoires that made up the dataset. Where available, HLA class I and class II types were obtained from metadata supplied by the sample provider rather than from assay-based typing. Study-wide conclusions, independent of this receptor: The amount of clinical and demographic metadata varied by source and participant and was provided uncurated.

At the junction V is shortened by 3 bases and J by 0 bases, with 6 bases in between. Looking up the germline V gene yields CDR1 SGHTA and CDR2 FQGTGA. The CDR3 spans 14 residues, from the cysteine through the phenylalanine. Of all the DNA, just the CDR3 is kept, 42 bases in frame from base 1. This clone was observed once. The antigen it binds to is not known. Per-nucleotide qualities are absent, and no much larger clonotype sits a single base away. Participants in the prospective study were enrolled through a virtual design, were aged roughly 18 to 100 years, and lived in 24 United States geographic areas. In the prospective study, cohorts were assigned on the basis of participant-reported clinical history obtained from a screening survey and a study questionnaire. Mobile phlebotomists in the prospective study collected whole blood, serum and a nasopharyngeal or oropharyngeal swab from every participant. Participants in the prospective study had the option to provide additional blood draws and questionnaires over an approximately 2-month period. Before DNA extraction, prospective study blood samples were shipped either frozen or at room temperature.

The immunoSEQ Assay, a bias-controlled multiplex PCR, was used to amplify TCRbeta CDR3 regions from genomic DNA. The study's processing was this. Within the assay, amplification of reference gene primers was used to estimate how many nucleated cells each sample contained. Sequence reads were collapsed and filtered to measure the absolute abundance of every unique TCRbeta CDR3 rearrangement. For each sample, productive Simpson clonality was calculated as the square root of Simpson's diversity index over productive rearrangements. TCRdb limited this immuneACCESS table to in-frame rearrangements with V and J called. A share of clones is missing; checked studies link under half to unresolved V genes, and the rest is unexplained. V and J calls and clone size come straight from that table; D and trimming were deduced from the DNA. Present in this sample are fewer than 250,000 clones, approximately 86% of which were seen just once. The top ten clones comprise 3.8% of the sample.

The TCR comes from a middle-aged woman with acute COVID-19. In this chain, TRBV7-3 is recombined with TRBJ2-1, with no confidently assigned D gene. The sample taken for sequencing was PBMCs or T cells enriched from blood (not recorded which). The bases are TGTGCCAGCAGCTTGATGAGCTCCTACAATGAGCAGTTCTTC. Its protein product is CASSLMSSYNEQFF. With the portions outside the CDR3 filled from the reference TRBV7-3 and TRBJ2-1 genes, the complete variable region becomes GAGVSQTPSNKVTEKGKYVELRCDPISGHTALYWYRQSLGQGPEFLIYFQGTGAADDSGLPNDRFFAVRPEGSVSTLKIQRTERGDSAVYLCASSLMSSYNEQFFGPGTRLTVL.